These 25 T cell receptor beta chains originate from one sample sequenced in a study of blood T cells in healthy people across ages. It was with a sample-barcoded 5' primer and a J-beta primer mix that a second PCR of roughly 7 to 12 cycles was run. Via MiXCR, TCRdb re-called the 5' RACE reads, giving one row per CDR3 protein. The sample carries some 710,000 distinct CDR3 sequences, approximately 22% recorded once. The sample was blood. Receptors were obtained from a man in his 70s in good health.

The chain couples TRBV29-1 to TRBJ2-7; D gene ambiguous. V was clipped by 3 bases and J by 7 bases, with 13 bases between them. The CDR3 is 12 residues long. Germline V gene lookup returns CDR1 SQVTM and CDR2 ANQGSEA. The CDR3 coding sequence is TGCAGCGTTGAGAGTACGGGCTGGGAGCAGTACTTC. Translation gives CSVESTGWEQYF.

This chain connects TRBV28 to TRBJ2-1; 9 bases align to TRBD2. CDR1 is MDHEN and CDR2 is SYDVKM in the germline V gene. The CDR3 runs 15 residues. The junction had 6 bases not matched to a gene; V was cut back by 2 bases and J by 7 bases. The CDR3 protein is CASSLRAGGQNEQFF. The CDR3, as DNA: TGTGCCAGCAGTTTAAGGGCGGGGGGGCAAAATGAGCAGTTCTTC. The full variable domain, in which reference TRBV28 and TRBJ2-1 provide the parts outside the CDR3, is DVKVTQSSRYLVKRTGEKVFLECVQDMDHENMFWYRQDPGLGLRLIYFSYDVKMKEKGDIPEGYSVSREKKERFSLILESASTNQTSMYLCASSLRAGGQNEQFFGPGTRLTVL.

CDR3 in amino acids: CSVTSGVYNEQFF. DNA of the CDR3: TGCAGCGTTACTAGCGGGGTGTACAATGAGCAGTTCTTC. The chain has TRBV29-1 and TRBJ2-1; 10 nucleotides match TRBD2. Germline CDR1 and CDR2: SQVTM and ANQGSEA. The CDR3 runs 13 residues. V lost 5 bases to trimming and J lost 4 bases; unmatched junction nucleotides: 2.

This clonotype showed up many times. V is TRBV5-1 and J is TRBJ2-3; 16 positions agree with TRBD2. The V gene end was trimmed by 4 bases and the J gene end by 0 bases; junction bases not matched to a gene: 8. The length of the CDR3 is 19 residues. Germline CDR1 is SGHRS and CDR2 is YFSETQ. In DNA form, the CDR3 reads TGCGCCAGCAGCGGGACTAGCGGGGGGGCGCCTCTTAGCACAGATACGCAGTATTTT. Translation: CASSGTSGGAPLSTDTQYF.

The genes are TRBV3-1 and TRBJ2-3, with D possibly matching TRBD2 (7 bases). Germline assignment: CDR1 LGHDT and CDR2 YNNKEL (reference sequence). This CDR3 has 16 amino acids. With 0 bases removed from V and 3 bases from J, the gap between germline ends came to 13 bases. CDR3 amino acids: CASSQDWGGATDTQYF. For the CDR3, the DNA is TGTGCCAGCAGCCAAGATTGGGGGGGGGCGACAGATACGCAGTATTTT.

CDR3 region: CASSAPGPANTEAFF. CDR3 sequence (DNA): TGTGCCAGCAGTGCCCCGGGACCGGCGAACACTGAAGCTTTCTTT. V is TRBV12-3 or TRBV12-4 and J is TRBJ1-1; maybe TRBD1 (5 bases). V was clipped by 5 bases and J by 1 base, with 14 bases between them. CDR3 size: 15 residues.

CDR3 DNA: TGTGCCAGCAGCGAAGGACAGTCCCGGTGGGAGACCCAGTACTTC. This encodes CASSEGQSRWETQYF. This chain joins TRBV11-2 and TRBJ2-5; D possibly corresponds to TRBD1 (6 bases). Trimming shortened V by 5 bases and J by 5 bases, and 18 bases separated the two germline ends. Looked up from germline, CDR1 is SGHAT and CDR2 is FQNNGV. This CDR3 region has 15 residues.

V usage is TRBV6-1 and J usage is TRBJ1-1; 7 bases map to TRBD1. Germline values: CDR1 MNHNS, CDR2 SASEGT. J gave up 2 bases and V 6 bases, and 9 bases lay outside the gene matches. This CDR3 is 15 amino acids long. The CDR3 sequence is CASSRQGELNTEAFF. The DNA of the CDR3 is TGTGCCAGCAGCCGACAGGGAGAGCTCAACACTGAAGCTTTCTTT.

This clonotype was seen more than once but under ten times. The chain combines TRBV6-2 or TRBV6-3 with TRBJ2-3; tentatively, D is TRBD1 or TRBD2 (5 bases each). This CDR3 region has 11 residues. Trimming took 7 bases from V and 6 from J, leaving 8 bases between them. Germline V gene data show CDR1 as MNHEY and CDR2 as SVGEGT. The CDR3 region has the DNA TGTGCCAGCACCTGGGGGGATACGCAGTATTTT. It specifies CASTWGDTQYF.

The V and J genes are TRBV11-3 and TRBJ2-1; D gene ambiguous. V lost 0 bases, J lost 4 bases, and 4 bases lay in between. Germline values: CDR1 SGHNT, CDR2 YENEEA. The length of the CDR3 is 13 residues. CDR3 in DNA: TGTGCCAGCAGCTTAGAGAAGTACAATGAGCAGTTCTTC. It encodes CASSLEKYNEQFF.

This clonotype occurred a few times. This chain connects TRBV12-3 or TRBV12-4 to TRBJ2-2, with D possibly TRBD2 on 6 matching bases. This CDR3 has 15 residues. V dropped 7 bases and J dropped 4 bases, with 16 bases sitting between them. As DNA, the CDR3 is TGTGCCAGCAACCGTCCGGGGGTCAGCACCGGGGAGCTGTTTTTT. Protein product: CASNRPGVSTGELFF.

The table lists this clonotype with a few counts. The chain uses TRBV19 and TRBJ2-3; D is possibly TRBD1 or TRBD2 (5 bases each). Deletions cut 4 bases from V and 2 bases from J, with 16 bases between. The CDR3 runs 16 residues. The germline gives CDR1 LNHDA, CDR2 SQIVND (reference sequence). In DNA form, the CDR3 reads TGTGCCAGTAGTACCGGGACCTTAATTAACACAGATACGCAGTATTTT. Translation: CASSTGTLINTDTQYF.

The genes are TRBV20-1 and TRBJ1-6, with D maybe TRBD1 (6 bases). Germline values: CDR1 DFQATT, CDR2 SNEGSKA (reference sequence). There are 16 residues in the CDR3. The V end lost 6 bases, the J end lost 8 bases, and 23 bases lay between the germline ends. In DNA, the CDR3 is TGCAGTGCCGTACCAGGGTCGGGGGCCGAGGATTCACCCCTCCACTTT. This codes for CSAVPGSGAEDSPLHF.

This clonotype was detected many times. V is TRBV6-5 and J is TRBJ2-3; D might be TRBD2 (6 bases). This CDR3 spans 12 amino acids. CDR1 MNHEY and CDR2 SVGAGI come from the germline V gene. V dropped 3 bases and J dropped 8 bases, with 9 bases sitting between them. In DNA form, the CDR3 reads TGTGCCAGCAGTTATAGGAGGGGTACGCAGTATTTT. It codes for CASSYRRGTQYF.

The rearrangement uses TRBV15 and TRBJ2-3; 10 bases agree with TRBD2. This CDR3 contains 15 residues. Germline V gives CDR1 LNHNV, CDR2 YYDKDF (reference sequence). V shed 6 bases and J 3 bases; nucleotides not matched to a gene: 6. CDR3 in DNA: TGTGCCACCAGGATAGCGGGAGGCCGTACAGATACGCAGTATTTT. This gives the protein CATRIAGGRTDTQYF.

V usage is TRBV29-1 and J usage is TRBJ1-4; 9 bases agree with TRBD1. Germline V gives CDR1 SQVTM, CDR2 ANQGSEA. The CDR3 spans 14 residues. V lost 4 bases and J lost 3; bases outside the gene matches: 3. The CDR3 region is CSVVRQGANEKLFF. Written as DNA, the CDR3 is TGCAGCGTTGTGCGACAGGGGGCTAATGAAAAACTGTTTTTT.

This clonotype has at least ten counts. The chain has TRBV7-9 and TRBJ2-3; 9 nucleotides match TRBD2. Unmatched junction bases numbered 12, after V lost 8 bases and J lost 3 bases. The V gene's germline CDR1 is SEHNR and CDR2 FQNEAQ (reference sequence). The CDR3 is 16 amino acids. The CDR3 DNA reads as TGTGCCAGCCAGGCGGGAGGGGCCCTCCTGACAGATACGCAGTATTTT. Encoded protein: CASQAGGALLTDTQYF. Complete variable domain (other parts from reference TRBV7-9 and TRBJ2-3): DTGVSQNPRHKITKRGQNVTFRCDPISEHNRLYWYRQTLGQGPEFLTYFQNEAQLEKSRLLSDRFSAERPKGSFSTLEIQRTEQGDSAMYLCASQAGGALLTDTQYFGPGTRLTVL.

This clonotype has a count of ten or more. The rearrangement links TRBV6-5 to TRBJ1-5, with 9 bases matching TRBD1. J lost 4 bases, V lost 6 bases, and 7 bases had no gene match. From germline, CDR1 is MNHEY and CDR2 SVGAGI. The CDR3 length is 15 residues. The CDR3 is CASRATGGFNQPQHF. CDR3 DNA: TGTGCCAGCAGAGCGACAGGGGGGTTTAATCAGCCCCAGCATTTT.

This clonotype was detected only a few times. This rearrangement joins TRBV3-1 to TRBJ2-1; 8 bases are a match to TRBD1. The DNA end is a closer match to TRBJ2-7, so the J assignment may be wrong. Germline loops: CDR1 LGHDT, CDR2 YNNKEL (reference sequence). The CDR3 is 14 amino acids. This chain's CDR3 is CASSDRGPTYEQYF. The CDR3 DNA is TGTGCCAGCAGCGACAGGGGCCCCACCTACGAGCAGTACTTC.

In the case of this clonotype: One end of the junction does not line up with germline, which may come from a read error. CDR3 nucleotide sequence: TGTGCCAGCTCACCGGGAGGGAGTGGCACACATACGCAGTATTTT. It is translated as CASSPGGSGTHTQYF. The chain has TRBV18 and TRBJ2-3; 7 bases align to TRBD2. Per germline, CDR1 KGHSH and CDR2 LQKENI. This CDR3 is built from 15 residues.

The CDR3 nucleotides read TGCAGCGTTGTGGGGGGAGAAGATACGCAGTATTTT. This sequence encodes CSVVGGEDTQYF. The chain has TRBV29-1 and TRBJ2-3, with D possibly TRBD2 on 6 matching bases. The CDR3 has 12 residues. In germline, CDR1 is SQVTM, CDR2 ANQGSEA. V lost 4 bases to trimming and J lost 5 bases, with 10 bases between them.

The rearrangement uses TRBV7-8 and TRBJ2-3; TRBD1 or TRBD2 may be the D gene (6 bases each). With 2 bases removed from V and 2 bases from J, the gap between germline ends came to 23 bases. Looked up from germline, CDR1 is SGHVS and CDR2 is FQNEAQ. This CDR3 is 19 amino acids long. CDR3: CASSLLQWGARGVTDTQYF. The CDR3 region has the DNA TGTGCCAGCAGCTTACTGCAGTGGGGGGCTCGAGGGGTCACAGATACGCAGTATTTT.

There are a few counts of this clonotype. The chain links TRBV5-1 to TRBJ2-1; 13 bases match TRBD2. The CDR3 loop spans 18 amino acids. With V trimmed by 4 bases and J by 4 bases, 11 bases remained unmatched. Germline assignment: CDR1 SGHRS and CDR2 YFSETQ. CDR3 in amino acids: CASSPGTSGNQLYNEQFF. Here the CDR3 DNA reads TGCGCCAGCAGCCCCGGGACTAGCGGGAACCAACTTTACAATGAGCAGTTCTTC.

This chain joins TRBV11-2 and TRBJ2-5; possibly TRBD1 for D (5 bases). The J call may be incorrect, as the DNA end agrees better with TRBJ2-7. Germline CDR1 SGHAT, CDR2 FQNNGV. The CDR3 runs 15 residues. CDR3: CASSLDPDTYYEQYF. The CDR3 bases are TGTGCCAGCAGCTTAGACCCGGACACCTACTACGAGCAGTACTTC.

The CDR3 sequence: CASSHWTQGDTEAFF. DNA for the CDR3: TGTGCCAGCAGCCATTGGACACAGGGGGACACTGAAGCTTTCTTT. The chain uses TRBV3-1 and TRBJ1-1; 8 bases match TRBD1. V lost 3 bases and J lost 3; bases outside the gene matches: 6. The CDR3 spans 15 residues. In germline, CDR1 is LGHDT, CDR2 YNNKEL (reference sequence).